The rows below give T cell receptor beta chains drawn from one sample of a study of response to subunit inactivated influenza vaccine. TCRdb re-derived calls from the RT-PCR reads in MiXCR, one entry per CDR3 protein. The table lists under 200,000 distinct CDR3 sequences, 9.5% to 15% of them singletons. These data were also reused for a study on T cells expressing NK-cell markers.

This material consisted of CD8+ T cells sorted from PBMCs, taken 11 to 12 days after vaccination. The receptors originated from a man in his fifties or sixties who received an inactivated influenza vaccine. Both conserved end residues are part of each CDR3. D genes are given only for firm matches. Rows may omit the clone size; those that give it use once, few, many or a size class.

>TRBJ2-7|many|-|TRBV12-3/TRBV12-4
TGTGCCAGCAGTGTACAGGTTACCTACGAGCAGTACTTC
CASSVQVTYEQYF
>TRBJ2-2|medium-sized|-|TRBV27
TGTGCCAGCAGCTTCGACAGGACCGGGGAGCTGTTTTTT
CASSFDRTGELFF
>TRBJ1-1|-|-|TRBV7-9
TGTGCCAGCAGACCAACCGATGGGGGGAACACTGAAGCTTTCTTT
CASRPTDGGNTEAFF
>TRBJ1-2|-|-|TRBV6-5
TGTGCCAGCAGTTATACAGGATCGGGCTACACCTTC
CASSYTGSGYTF
>TRBJ2-3|few|TRBD2|TRBV9
TGTGCCAGCAGCGGAGCGGGAAACGGCGGCACAGATACGCAGTATTTT
CASSGAGNGGTDTQYF
>TRBJ2-6|few|-|TRBV5-6
TGTGCCAGCAGCCCTTGGAGGGGTTCTGGGGCCAACGTCCTGACTTTC
CASSPWRGSGANVLTF
>TRBJ2-7|many|-|TRBV10-3
TGTGCCATCAGTGAGTCGATCGCGGACGAGCAGTACTTC
CAISESIADEQYF
>TRBJ2-1|-|TRBD2|TRBV9
TGTGCCAGCAGCGTAGTAATAGCGGGCCCCCGTAATGAGCAGTTCTTC
CASSVVIAGPRNEQFF
>TRBJ2-5|few|TRBD2|TRBV7-9
TGTGCCAGCAGCTTAGGACTAGCCGGAGAGACCCAGTACTTC
CASSLGLAGETQYF
>TRBJ1-2|many|-|TRBV7-7
TGTGCCAGCAGCCCATTGGACAGCGACAACTATGGCTACACCTTC
CASSPLDSDNYGYTF
>TRBJ2-5|-|TRBD1|TRBV3-1
TGTGCCAGCAGCCAAGGGGCGCTCGACAGGGGAGAGACCCAGTACTTC
CASSQGALDRGETQYF
>TRBJ2-1|few|TRBD2|TRBV27
TGTGCCAGCAGTCCCATTGCGGGAGGTTTCTACAATGAGCAGTTCTTC
CASSPIAGGFYNEQFF
>TRBJ2-1|-|TRBD2|TRBV7-3
TGTGCCAGCAGCTCGGGACTAGCGGTAATCAATGAGCAGTTCTTC
CASSSGLAVINEQFF
>TRBJ2-1|many|-|TRBV28
TGTGCCAGCAGTTTTCCCCGGGCCGGGAATGAGCAGTTCTTC
CASSFPRAGNEQFF
>TRBJ2-7|many|TRBD1|TRBV5-5
TGTGCCAGCATCCTTGGACAGGGGGGCTTCTACGAGCAGTACTTC
CASILGQGGFYEQYF
>TRBJ2-1|-|-|TRBV9
TGTGCCAGCGGCCCACCAGCGAGAGGGCACCCATCTGAGCAGTTCTTC
CASGPPARGHPSEQFF
>TRBJ2-7|many|-|TRBV12-3/TRBV12-4
TGTGCCAGCAGTTTATCAGGGATTAACTACGAGCAGTACTTC
CASSLSGINYEQYF